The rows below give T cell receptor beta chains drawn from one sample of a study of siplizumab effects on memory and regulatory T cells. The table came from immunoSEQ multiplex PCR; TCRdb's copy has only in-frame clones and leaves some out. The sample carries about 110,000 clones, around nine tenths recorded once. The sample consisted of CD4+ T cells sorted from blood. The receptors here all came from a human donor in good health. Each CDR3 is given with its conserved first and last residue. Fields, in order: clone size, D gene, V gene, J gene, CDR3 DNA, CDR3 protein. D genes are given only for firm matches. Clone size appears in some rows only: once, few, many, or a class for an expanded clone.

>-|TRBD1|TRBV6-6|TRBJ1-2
TGTGCCAGCAGTCGTCTTGACGGACAGGGACAATTTGGCTACACCTTC
CASSRLDGQGQFGYTF
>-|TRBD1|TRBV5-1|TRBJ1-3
TGCGCCAGCAGCAATCTCGGGACAGCCCAAAGGGGTTCTGGAAACACCATATATTTT
CASSNLGTAQRGSGNTIYF
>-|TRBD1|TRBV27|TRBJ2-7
TGTGCCAGCAGTCGCTTTCCGGGACAGGGTGTCGAGCAGTACTTC
CASSRFPGQGVEQYF
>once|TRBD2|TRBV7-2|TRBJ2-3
TGTGCCAGCAGCTTAGCAGGAGCGGGAGGCACAGATACGCAGTATTTT
CASSLAGAGGTDTQYF
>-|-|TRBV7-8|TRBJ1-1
TGTGCCAGCAGCTTAGGGGGAAAAGCTTTCTTT
CASSLGGKAFF
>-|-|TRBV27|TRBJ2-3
TGTGCCAGCAAACAGTTCACTAGCACAGATACGCAGTATTTT
CASKQFTSTDTQYF
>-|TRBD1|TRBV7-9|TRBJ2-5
TGTGCCAGCAGCTTAAATACAGGGGGCTCGGGGACCCAGTACTTC
CASSLNTGGSGTQYF
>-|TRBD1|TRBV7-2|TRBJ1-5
TGTGCCAGCAGCTTAACCAGGGGGAACAATCAGCCCCAGCATTTT
CASSLTRGNNQPQHF
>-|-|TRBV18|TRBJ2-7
TGTGCCAGCTCACCCGGGACCTCGACCTACGAGCAGTACTTC
CASSPGTSTYEQYF
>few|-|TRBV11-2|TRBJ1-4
TGTGCCAGCAGCTTAAACGCTCGGAATGAAAAACTGTTTTTT
CASSLNARNEKLFF
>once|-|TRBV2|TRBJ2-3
TGTGCCAGCAGTCGGCAGGGGACAGATACGCAGTATTTT
CASSRQGTDTQYF
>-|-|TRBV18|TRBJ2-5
TGTGCCAGCTCACGTCCAGGCACGCAAGAGACCCAGTACTTC
CASSRPGTQETQYF
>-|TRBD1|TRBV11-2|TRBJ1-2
TGTGCCAGCAGCAAAGGACAGGGGAACTATGGCTACACCTTC
CASSKGQGNYGYTF
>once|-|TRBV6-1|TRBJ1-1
TGTGCCAGCAAAATGGAGCCCATCGCTGAAGCTTTCTTT
CASKMEPIAEAFF
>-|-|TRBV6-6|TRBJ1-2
TGTGCCAGCAGCTGGGGACGGACTCCTAACTATGGCTACACCTTC
CASSWGRTPNYGYTF
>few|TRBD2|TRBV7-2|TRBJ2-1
TGTGCCAGCAGAAACTTAGCGGGGGAATCCTACAATGAGCAGTTCTTC
CASRNLAGESYNEQFF
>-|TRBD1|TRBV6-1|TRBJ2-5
TGTGCCAGCGGAAGGGGGCGAGCTAGGGTAGAGACCCAGTACTTC
CASGRGRARVETQYF
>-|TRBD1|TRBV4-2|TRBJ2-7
TGTGCCAGCAGCCCCGGACAGGGGACCTACGAGCAGTACTTC
CASSPGQGTYEQYF
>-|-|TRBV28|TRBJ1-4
TGTGCCAGCAGCTCCCCAGGGGCAACTAATGAAAAACTGTTTTTT
CASSSPGATNEKLFF
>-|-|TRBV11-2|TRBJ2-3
TGTGCCAGCAGCTTACCCTTCACAGATACGCAGTATTTT
CASSLPFTDTQYF
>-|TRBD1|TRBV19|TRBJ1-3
TGTGCCAGTCGACCCCTCGCCGGGACAGGGAATGGAAACACCATATATTTT
CASRPLAGTGNGNTIYF
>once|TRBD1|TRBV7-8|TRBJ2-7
TGTGCCAGCACGAACAGGGGGTCCTACGAGCAGTACTTC
CASTNRGSYEQYF
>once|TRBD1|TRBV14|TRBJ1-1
TGTGCCAGCAGCCAAAAACAGGGGGCGCGGACTGAAGCTTTCTTT
CASSQKQGARTEAFF
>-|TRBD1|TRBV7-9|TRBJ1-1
TGTGCCAGCAGCAATTACAGGGGGGAGACTGAAGCTTTCTTT
CASSNYRGETEAFF